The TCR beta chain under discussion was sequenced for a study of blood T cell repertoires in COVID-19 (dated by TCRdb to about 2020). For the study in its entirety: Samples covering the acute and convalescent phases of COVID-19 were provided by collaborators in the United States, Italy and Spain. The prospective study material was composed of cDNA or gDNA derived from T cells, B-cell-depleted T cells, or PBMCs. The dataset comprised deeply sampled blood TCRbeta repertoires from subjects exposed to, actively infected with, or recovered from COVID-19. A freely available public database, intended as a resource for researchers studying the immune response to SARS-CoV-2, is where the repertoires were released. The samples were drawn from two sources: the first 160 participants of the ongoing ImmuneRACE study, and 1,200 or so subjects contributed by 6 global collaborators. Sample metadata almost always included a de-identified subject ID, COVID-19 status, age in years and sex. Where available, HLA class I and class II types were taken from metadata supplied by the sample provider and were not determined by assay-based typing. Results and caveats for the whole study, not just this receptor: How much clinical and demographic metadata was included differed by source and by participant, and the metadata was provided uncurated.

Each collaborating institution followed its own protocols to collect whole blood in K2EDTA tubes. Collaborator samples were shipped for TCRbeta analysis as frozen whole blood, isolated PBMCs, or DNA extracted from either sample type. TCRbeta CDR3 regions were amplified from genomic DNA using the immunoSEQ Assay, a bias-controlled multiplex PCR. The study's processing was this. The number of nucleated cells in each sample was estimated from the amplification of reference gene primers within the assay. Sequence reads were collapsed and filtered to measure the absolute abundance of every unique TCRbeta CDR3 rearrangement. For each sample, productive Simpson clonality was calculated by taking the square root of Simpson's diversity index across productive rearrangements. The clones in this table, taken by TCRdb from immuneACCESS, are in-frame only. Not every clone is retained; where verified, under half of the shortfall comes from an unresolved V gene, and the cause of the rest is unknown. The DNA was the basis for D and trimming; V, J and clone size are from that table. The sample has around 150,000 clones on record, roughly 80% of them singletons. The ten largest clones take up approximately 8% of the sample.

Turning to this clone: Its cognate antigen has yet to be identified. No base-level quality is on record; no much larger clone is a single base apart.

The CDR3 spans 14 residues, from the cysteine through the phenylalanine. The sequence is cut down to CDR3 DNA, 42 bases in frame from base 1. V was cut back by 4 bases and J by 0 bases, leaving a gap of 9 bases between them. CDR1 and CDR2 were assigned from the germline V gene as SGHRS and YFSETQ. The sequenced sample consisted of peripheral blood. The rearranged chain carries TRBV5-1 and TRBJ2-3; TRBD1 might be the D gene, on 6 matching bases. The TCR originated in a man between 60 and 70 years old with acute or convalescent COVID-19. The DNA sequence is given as TGCGCCAGCAGCCCTGGACAGAGCACAGATACGCAGTATTTT. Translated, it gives CASSPGQSTDTQYF.